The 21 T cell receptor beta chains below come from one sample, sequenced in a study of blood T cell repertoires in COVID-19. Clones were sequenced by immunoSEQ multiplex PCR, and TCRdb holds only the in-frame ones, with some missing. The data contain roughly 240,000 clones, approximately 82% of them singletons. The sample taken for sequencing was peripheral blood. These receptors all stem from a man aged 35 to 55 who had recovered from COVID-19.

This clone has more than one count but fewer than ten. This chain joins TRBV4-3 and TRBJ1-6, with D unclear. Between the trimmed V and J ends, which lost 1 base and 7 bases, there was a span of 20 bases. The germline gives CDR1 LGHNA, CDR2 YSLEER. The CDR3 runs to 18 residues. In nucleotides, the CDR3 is TGCGCCAGCAGCCAAGTTCGCACTCAATCGAACCGGAATTCACCCCTCCACTTT. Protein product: CASSQVRTQSNRNSPLHF.

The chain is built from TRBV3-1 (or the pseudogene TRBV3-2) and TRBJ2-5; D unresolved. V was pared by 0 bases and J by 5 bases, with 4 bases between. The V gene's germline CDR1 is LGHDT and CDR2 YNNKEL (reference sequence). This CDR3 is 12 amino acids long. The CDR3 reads CASSQDEETQYF. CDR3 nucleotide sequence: TGTGCCAGCAGCCAAGACGAGGAGACCCAGTACTTC.

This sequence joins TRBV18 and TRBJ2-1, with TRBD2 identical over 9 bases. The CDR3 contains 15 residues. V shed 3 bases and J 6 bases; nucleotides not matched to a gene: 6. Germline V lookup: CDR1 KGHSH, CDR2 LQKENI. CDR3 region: CASSPAGTSLNEQFF. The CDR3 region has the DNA TGTGCCAGCTCACCGGCCGGGACTAGCCTCAATGAGCAGTTCTTC.

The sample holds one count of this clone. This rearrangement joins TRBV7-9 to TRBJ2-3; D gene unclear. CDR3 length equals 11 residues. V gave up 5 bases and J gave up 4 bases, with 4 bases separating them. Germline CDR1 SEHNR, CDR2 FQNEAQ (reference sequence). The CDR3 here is CASSAADTQYF. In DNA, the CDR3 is TGTGCCAGCAGCGCGGCAGATACGCAGTATTTT.

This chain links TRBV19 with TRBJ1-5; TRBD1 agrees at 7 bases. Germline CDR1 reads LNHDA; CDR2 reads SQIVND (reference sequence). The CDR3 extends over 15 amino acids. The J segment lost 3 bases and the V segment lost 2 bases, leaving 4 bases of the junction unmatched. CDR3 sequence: CASSIRDSDNQPQHF. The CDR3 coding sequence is TGTGCCAGTAGTATAAGGGACAGTGACAATCAGCCCCAGCATTTT. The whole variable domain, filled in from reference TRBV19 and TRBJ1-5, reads DGGITQSPKYLFRKEGQNVTLSCEQNLNHDAMYWYRQDPGQGLRLIYYSQIVNDFQKGDIAEGYSVSREKKESFPLTVTSAQKNPTAFYLCASSIRDSDNQPQHFGDGTRLSIL.

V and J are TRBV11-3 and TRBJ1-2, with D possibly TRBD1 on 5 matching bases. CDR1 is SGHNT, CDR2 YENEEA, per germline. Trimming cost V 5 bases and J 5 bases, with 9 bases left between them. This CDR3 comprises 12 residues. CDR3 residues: CASSPGTYGYTF. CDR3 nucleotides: TGTGCCAGCAGCCCGGGGACTTATGGCTACACCTTC.

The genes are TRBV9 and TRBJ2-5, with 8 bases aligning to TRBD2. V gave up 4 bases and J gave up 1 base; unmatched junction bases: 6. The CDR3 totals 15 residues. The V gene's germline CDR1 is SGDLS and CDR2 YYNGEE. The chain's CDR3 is CASSPTSVLQETQYF. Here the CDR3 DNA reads TGTGCCAGCAGCCCGACTAGCGTTCTCCAAGAGACCCAGTACTTC.

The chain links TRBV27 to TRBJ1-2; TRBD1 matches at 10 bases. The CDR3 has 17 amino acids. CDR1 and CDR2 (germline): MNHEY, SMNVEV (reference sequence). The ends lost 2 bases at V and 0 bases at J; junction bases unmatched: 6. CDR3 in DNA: TGTGCCAGCAGTTTAACGGGACAGGGGATAACTAACTATGGCTACACCTTC. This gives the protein CASSLTGQGITNYGYTF.

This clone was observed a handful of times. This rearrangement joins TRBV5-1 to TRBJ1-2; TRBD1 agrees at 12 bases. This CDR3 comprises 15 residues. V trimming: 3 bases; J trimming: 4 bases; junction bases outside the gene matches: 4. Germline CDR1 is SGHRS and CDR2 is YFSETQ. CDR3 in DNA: TGCGCCAGCAGCTCCGGGACAGGGGGCGCCTATGGCTACACCTTC. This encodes CASSSGTGGAYGYTF.

In DNA form, the CDR3 reads TGTGCCAGCAGCCAAGATTTGTTCCGGGACAGGGGACCGCTGAACACTGAAGCTTTCTTT. Amino acids: CASSQDLFRDRGPLNTEAFF. The V call is TRBV14, the J call TRBJ1-1, with 10 bases aligning to TRBD1. Looked up from germline, CDR1 is SGHDN and CDR2 is FVKESK. The CDR3 contains 20 residues. Trimming took 0 bases from V and 0 from J; bases not matched to a gene: 13.

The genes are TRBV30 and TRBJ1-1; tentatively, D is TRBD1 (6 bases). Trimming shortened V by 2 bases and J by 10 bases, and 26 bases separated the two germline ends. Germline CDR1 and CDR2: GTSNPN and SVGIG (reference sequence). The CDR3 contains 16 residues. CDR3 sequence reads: CAWSLHSGTLGSPAFF. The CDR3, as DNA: TGTGCCTGGAGTTTACATTCCGGGACATTGGGGAGCCCAGCTTTCTTT.

The CDR3 protein is CASSLRPGTDTQYF. CDR3 DNA sequence: TGTGCCAGCAGCTTACGTCCAGGGACAGATACGCAGTATTTT. The chain combines TRBV7-2 with TRBJ2-3, with D perhaps matching TRBD1 (5 bases). Germline values: CDR1 SGHTA, CDR2 FQGNSA. The CDR3 is 14 amino acids. V was trimmed by 2 bases and J by 3 bases, leaving 9 bases between them.

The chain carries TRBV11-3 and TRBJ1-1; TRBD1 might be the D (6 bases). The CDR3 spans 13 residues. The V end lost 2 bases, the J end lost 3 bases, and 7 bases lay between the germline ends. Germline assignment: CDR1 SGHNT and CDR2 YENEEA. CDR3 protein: CASSLNRDTEAFF. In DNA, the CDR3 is TGTGCCAGCAGCTTAAACAGGGACACTGAAGCTTTCTTT.

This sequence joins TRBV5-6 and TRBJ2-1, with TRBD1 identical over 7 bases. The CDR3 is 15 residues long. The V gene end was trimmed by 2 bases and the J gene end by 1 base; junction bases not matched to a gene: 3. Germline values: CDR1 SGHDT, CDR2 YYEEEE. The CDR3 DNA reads TGTGCCAGCAGCTTCAGACAGGGATCCTACAATGAGCAGTTCTTC. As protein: CASSFRQGSYNEQFF.

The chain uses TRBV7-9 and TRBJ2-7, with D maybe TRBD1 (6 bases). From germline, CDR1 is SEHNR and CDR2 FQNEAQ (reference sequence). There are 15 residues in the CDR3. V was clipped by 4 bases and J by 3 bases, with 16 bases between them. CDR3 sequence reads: CASSSLRGSYYEQYF. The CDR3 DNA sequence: TGTGCCAGCAGCTCCCTGAGGGGGTCTTACTACGAGCAGTACTTC.

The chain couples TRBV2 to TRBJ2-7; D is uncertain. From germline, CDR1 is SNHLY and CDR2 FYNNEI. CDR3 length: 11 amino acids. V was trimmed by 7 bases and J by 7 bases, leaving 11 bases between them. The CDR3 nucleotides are TGTGCCAGCACAGCGAGGTGGGAGCAGTACTTC. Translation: CASTARWEQYF. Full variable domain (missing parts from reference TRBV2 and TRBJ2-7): EPEVTQTPSHQVTQMGQEVILRCVPISNHLYFYWYRQILGQKVEFLVSFYNNEISEKSEIFDDQFSVERPDGSNFTLKIRSTKLEDSAMYFCASTARWEQYFGPGTRLTVT.

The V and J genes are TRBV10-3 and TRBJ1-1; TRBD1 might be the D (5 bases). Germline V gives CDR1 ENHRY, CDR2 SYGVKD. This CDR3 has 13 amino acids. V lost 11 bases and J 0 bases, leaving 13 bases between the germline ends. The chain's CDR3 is CAVSREVNTEAFF. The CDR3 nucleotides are TGTGCCGTAAGCAGGGAAGTGAACACTGAAGCTTTCTTT.

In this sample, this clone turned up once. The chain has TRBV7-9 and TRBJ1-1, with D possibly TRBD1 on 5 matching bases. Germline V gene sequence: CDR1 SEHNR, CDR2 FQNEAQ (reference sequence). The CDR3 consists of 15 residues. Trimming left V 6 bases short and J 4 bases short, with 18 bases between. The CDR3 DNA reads TGTGCCAGCAGTCATCCAGGGAATGTGGGCACTGAAGCTTTCTTT. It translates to CASSHPGNVGTEAFF.

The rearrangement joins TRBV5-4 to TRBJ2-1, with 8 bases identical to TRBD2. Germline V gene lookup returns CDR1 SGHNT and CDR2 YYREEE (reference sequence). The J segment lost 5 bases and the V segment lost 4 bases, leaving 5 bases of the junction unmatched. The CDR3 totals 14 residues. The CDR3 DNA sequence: TGTGCCAGCAGCGACCGGACTAGCCACAATGAGCAGTTCTTC. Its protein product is CASSDRTSHNEQFF. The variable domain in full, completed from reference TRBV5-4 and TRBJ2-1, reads ETGVTQSPTHLIKTRGQQVTLRCSSQSGHNTVSWYQQALGQGPQFIFQYYREEENGRGNFPPRFSGLQFPNYSSELNVNALELDDSALYLCASSDRTSHNEQFFGPGTRLTVL.

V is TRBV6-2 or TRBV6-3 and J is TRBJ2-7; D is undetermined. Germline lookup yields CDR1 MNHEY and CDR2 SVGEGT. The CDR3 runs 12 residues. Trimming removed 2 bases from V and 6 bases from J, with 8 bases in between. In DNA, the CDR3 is TGTGCCAGCAGTTACGCGAACGTCGAGCAGTACTTC. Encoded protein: CASSYANVEQYF.

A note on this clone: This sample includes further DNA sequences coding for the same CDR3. CDR3 sequence reads: CASSFKGGGYTF. The CDR3 bases are TGTGCCAGCAGTTTTAAGGGAGGAGGCTACACCTTC. J is TRBJ1-2 and V is TRBV12-3 or TRBV12-4; unclear D gene. The V gene lost 3 bases and the J gene lost 8 bases, with 10 bases spanning the gap. This CDR3 contains 12 residues.